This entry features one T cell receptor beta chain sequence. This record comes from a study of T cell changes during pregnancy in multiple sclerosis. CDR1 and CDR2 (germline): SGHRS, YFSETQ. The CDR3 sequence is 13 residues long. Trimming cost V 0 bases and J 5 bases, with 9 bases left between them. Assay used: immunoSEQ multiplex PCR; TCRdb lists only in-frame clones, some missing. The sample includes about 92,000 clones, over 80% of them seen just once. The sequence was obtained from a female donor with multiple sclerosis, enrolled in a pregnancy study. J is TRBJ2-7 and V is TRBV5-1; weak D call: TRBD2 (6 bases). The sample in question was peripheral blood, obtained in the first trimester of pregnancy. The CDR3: CASSLVLANEQYF. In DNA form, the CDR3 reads TGCGCCAGCAGCTTGGTTCTAGCGAACGAGCAGTACTTC. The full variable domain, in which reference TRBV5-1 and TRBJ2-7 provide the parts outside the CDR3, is KAGVTQTPRYLIKTRGQQVTLSCSPISGHRSVSWYQQTPGQGLQFLFEYFSETQRNKGNFPGRFSGRQFSNSRSEMNVSTLELGDSALYLCASSLVLANEQYFGPGTRLTVT.